Listed below are T cell receptor beta chains from one sample, sequenced in a study of shared clonotypes between healthy human individuals. Repertoires were generated with immunoSEQ multiplex PCR, while TCRdb's copy carries only in-frame clones and drops some. The sample holds about 1.1 million clones, approximately 80% seen once. Input material: memory CD4+ T cells from PBMCs. The receptors shown here come from a young man in good health. Some clones in this sample may be carry-over from other donors' samples. Each CDR3 is given with its conserved first and last residue. D genes are given only for firm matches. The size field is filled for only some rows; it gives once, few, many or a size class.

D	V	size	length	J	CDR3	DNA
.	TRBV7-9	.	14	TRBJ2-7	CASSSGTPPYEQYF	TGTGCCAGCAGCTCAGGGACACCCCCTTACGAGCAGTACTTC
.	TRBV29-1	.	13	TRBJ2-5	CSVDGRGKETQYF	TGCAGCGTTGATGGCAGGGGAAAAGAGACCCAGTACTTC
.	TRBV2	.	13	TRBJ2-5	CASSGGQAIPQYF	TGTGCCAGCAGTGGCGGCCAGGCGATCCCCCAGTACTTC
.	TRBV2	.	15	TRBJ2-3	CASSDGYASTDTQYF	TGTGCCAGCAGTGACGGGTATGCTAGCACAGATACGCAGTATTTT
TRBD1	TRBV15	.	14	TRBJ2-3	CATSRTGGADTQYF	TGTGCCACCAGCAGGACAGGGGGCGCAGATACGCAGTATTTT
.	TRBV18	once	16	TRBJ1-2	CASSQPWASTRLGYTF	TGTGCCAGCTCCCAACCCTGGGCCTCCACCCGGCTTGGCTACACCTTC
TRBD1	TRBV6-6	.	16	TRBJ2-7	CASSNPGQGVPYEQYF	TGTGCCAGCAGCAACCCGGGACAGGGGGTCCCCTACGAGCAGTACTTC
.	TRBV7-2	.	13	TRBJ2-1	CASSLVLADEQFF	TGTGCCAGCAGCTTAGTCCTAGCCGATGAGCAGTTCTTC
.	TRBV5-6	.	14	TRBJ1-2	CASSLGRPRYGYTF	TGTGCCAGCAGCCTGGGCCGGCCAAGGTATGGCTACACCTTC
TRBD2	TRBV29-1	few	16	TRBJ2-7	CSATGTSGRAFYEQYF	TGCAGCGCTACCGGGACTAGCGGGAGGGCGTTCTACGAGCAGTACTTC
TRBD1	TRBV5-1	.	14	TRBJ2-7	CASSRDSSAYEQYF	TGCGCCAGCAGCCGGGACAGCTCAGCCTACGAGCAGTACTTC
.	TRBV4-1	.	13	TRBJ2-1	CASSRQPSDEQFF	TGCGCCAGCAGCCGCCAACCTTCCGATGAGCAGTTCTTC
TRBD2	TRBV7-9	.	14	TRBJ2-7	CASSLAGGVDEQYF	TGTGCCAGCAGCTTAGCGGGAGGGGTCGACGAGCAGTACTTC
.	TRBV12-5	.	9	TRBJ1-2	CASVGGYTF	TGTGCTAGTGTTGGTGGCTACACCTTC
.	TRBV21-1	.	15	TRBJ2-3	CASGTSGSSTDTQYF	TGTGCCAGCGGGACTAGCGGATCTAGCACAGATACGCAGTATTTT
TRBD1	TRBV10-1	.	13	TRBJ2-1	CASSESTGTALFF	TGCGCCAGCAGTGAGTCGACGGGGACAGCCCTGTTCTTC
.	TRBV11-1	.	13	TRBJ1-1	CASSLQGITEAFF	TGTGCCAGCAGCCTGCAAGGAATCACTGAAGCTTTCTTT
.	TRBV28	once	14	TRBJ1-3	CASSMVFGGNTIYF	TGTGCCAGCAGTATGGTATTTGGGGGAAACACCATATATTTT
TRBD1	TRBV29-1	.	13	TRBJ2-3	CSVAGQGADTQYF	TGCAGCGTTGCCGGCCAGGGGGCAGATACGCAGTATTTT
.	TRBV18	.	12	TRBJ1-3	CASSPQGNTIYF	TGTGCCAGCTCACCACAAGGAAACACCATATATTTT
TRBD1	TRBV6-1	.	13	TRBJ2-1	CASRDRKWNEQFF	TGTGCCAGCAGGGACAGGAAATGGAATGAGCAGTTCTTC
TRBD1	TRBV5-1	.	13	TRBJ1-2	CASSLEGAQGYTF	TGCGCCAGCAGCCTGGAGGGGGCGCAAGGCTACACCTTC
TRBD1	TRBV7-9	.	15	TRBJ1-2	CASSLVGQGADGYTF	TGTGCCAGCAGCTTAGTAGGCCAGGGGGCTGATGGCTACACCTTC
.	TRBV6-5	once	15	TRBJ1-4	CASSYFPGDREKLFF	TGTGCCAGCAGTTACTTCCCGGGGGATCGGGAAAAACTGTTTTTT
TRBD1	TRBV5-4	.	12	TRBJ2-2	CASGQDTGELFF	TGTGCCAGCGGACAGGACACCGGGGAGCTGTTTTTT
.	TRBV5-1	.	14	TRBJ1-2	CASSFEGRAYGYTF	TGCGCCAGCAGCTTCGAGGGGCGCGCCTATGGCTACACCTTC
TRBD1	TRBV5-4	.	15	TRBJ2-3	CASSRTGVSADTQYF	TGTGCCAGCAGCCGAACAGGGGTTTCTGCCGATACGCAGTATTTT
.	TRBV5-1	.	12	TRBJ2-7	CASSFITSEQYF	TGCGCCAGCAGCTTTATTACGAGCGAGCAGTACTTC
.	TRBV18	once	13	TRBJ2-1	CASSPLPYNEQFF	TGTGCCAGCTCACCACTACCATACAATGAGCAGTTCTTC
.	TRBV7-9	.	17	TRBJ2-6	CASPGAGPSVGANVLTF	TGTGCCAGCCCGGGGGCAGGGCCCTCGGTTGGGGCCAACGTCCTGACTTTC
TRBD2	TRBV5-4	.	16	TRBJ2-3	CASSPGLAGNTDTQYF	TGTGCCAGCAGCCCAGGACTAGCGGGTAACACAGATACGCAGTATTTT
TRBD2	TRBV6-1	.	18	TRBJ2-7	CASSEWGPGLAGGVEQYF	TGTGCCAGCAGTGAATGGGGCCCGGGACTAGCGGGAGGGGTCGAGCAGTACTTC
.	TRBV5-1	.	14	TRBJ2-5	CASSLDGRQETQYF	TGCGCCAGCAGCTTGGATGGCAGACAAGAGACCCAGTACTTC
.	TRBV29-1	once	13	TRBJ1-5	CSVIEAIGRAQHF	TGCAGCGTTATTGAGGCCATCGGTCGGGCCCAGCATTTT
.	TRBV7-2	.	15	TRBJ2-7	CASSRSTSLPYEQYF	TGTGCCAGCAGCCGAAGTACTAGCCTACCCTACGAGCAGTACTTC
.	TRBV6-6	.	16	TRBJ1-3	CASSYAQGRSGNTIYF	TGTGCCAGCAGTTACGCCCAGGGGCGCTCTGGAAACACCATATATTTT
TRBD2	TRBV11-2	once	15	TRBJ2-5	CASSPRLAGVETQYF	TGTGCCAGCAGCCCCCGACTAGCGGGGGTGGAGACCCAGTACTTC
.	TRBV11-1	.	15	TRBJ2-1	CASSKKTGPYNEQFF	TGTGCCAGCAGCAAGAAGACAGGCCCCTACAATGAGCAGTTCTTC
.	TRBV14	once	13	TRBJ2-7	CASSQAGTAEQYF	TGTGCCAGCAGCCAAGCCGGGACGGCCGAGCAGTACTTC
.	TRBV21-1	few	16	TRBJ2-7	CASSAPASGSSYEQYF	TGTGCCAGCAGTGCTCCCGCTAGCGGAAGCTCCTACGAGCAGTACTTC
.	TRBV4-2	.	14	TRBJ2-1	CASSQGGSYNEQFF	TGTGCCAGCAGCCAAGGGGGGTCCTACAATGAGCAGTTCTTC
TRBD2	TRBV7-7	.	16	TRBJ2-5	CASSPGWTSGKETQYF	TGTGCCAGCAGCCCCGGATGGACTAGCGGAAAAGAGACCCAGTACTTC
.	TRBV30	.	12	TRBJ2-7	CAFQGPSYEQYF	TGTGCCTTCCAGGGACCCTCCTACGAGCAGTACTTC
.	TRBV11-2	few	13	TRBJ2-2	CASSLAGYGELFF	TGTGCCAGCAGCTTAGCAGGTTACGGGGAGCTGTTTTTT
.	TRBV30	many	14	TRBJ2-1	CAWSGSGSYNEQFF	TGTGCCTGGAGCGGGAGCGGATCTTACAATGAGCAGTTCTTC
TRBD2	TRBV18	.	18	TRBJ2-3	CASSPVPGLAGGTDTQYF	TGTGCCAGCTCACCCGTCCCGGGACTAGCGGGAGGAACAGATACGCAGTATTTT
.	TRBV7-2	few	17	TRBJ1-1	CASSLTVGGQGNTEAFF	TGTGCCAGCAGCTTAACCGTAGGGGGGCAGGGGAACACTGAAGCTTTCTTT
TRBD2	TRBV6-5	.	12	TRBJ2-1	CATGGERDEQFF	TGTGCCACGGGGGGGGAGCGGGATGAGCAGTTCTTC
TRBD1	TRBV2	few	15	TRBJ2-7	CASSELGQGHYEQYF	TGTGCCAGCAGTGAATTGGGACAGGGGCACTACGAGCAGTACTTC
TRBD1	TRBV5-1	.	14	TRBJ2-3	CASRPGGGTDTQYF	TGCGCCAGCAGGCCAGGGGGTGGCACAGATACGCAGTATTTT
TRBD2	TRBV19	few	16	TRBJ2-7	CASSPSGGSGTYEQYF	TGTGCCAGTAGTCCCTCGGGCGGGAGCGGTACCTACGAGCAGTACTTC
.	TRBV5-1	.	12	TRBJ1-2	CASREGYNGYTF	TGCGCCAGCAGGGAGGGGTATAATGGCTACACCTTC
.	TRBV27	.	13	TRBJ2-3	CASIGGFTDTQYF	TGTGCCAGCATCGGCGGTTTCACAGATACGCAGTATTTT
TRBD1	TRBV18	.	14	TRBJ1-2	CASSPGQGGYGYTF	TGTGCCAGCTCACCCGGACAGGGAGGCTATGGCTACACCTTC
.	TRBV5-1	.	16	TRBJ2-2	CASSRLGLRGTGELFF	TGCGCCAGCAGCCGACTGGGACTCCGGGGGACCGGGGAGCTGTTTTTT
.	TRBV28	.	12	TRBJ2-2	CASTAPVGRLFF	TGTGCCAGCACCGCCCCGGTTGGGCGCCTGTTTTTT
.	TRBV5-1	.	16	TRBJ2-3	CASSLGVPGSTDTQYF	TGCGCCAGCAGCTTGGGAGTTCCGGGTAGCACAGATACGCAGTATTTT
TRBD1	TRBV7-9	.	13	TRBJ1-1	CASGQGGSTEAFF	TGTGCCAGCGGACAGGGTGGGAGCACTGAAGCTTTCTTT
.	TRBV6-6	.	15	TRBJ2-1	CASSYGGSSYNEQFF	TGTGCCAGCAGTTACGGGGGAAGCTCCTACAATGAGCAGTTCTTC
.	TRBV4-3	.	16	TRBJ1-5	CASSQDLQGGNQPQHF	TGCGCCAGCAGCCAAGACTTGCAGGGTGGAAATCAGCCCCAGCATTTT